A selection of T cell receptor beta chains follows, all from one sample in a study of T cell responses to AZD1222 COVID-19 vaccine. The protocol was immunoSEQ multiplex PCR, while the TCRdb copy is restricted to in-frame clones and leaves out a portion. The sample yields some 140,000 clones, over 65% seen once. Sequencing used peripheral blood, obtained on day 0 of AZD1222 vaccination. The receptors stem from an adult in good health. Each CDR3 is given with its conserved first and last residue. A D gene is named only where the DNA matches it firmly. Part of the rows lack a size; the others show once, few, many or a class for expanded clones.

clone_size: .; j_call: TRBJ1-1; cdr3_length: 14; d_call: .; v_call: TRBV18; cdr3_nt: TGTGCCAGCTCACCGAATCCAGGGAACACTGAAGCTTTCTTT; cdr3_aa: CASSPNPGNTEAFF
clone_size: .; j_call: TRBJ1-2; cdr3_length: 13; d_call: .; v_call: TRBV6-5; cdr3_nt: TGTGCCAGCAGTTACGAGGGATCCTATGGCTACACCTTC; cdr3_aa: CASSYEGSYGYTF
clone_size: .; j_call: TRBJ2-7; cdr3_length: 15; d_call: TRBD1; v_call: TRBV9; cdr3_nt: TGTGCCAGCAGCTCTCAGGGGGGACAGGGGTCCGAGCAGTACTTC; cdr3_aa: CASSSQGGQGSEQYF
clone_size: few; j_call: TRBJ2-1; cdr3_length: 16; d_call: .; v_call: TRBV28; cdr3_nt: TGTGCCAGCAGTTCGCTAGGGGGACTCTCCTACAATGAGCAGTTCTTC; cdr3_aa: CASSSLGGLSYNEQFF
clone_size: .; j_call: TRBJ1-1; cdr3_length: 14; d_call: .; v_call: TRBV2; cdr3_nt: TGTGCCAGCAGTGAGGGCGATTATCTGGTAGAAGCTTTCTTT; cdr3_aa: CASSEGDYLVEAFF
clone_size: few; j_call: TRBJ2-6; cdr3_length: 19; d_call: .; v_call: TRBV7-6; cdr3_nt: TGTGCCAGCAGCTTAGCCCGGACAGGGAGGGCTGGTGGGGCCAACGTCCTGACTTTC; cdr3_aa: CASSLARTGRAGGANVLTF
clone_size: .; j_call: TRBJ2-2; cdr3_length: 15; d_call: .; v_call: TRBV6-5; cdr3_nt: TGTGCCAGCAGCTTGGGTAGAGCGAACACCGGGGAGCTGTTTTTT; cdr3_aa: CASSLGRANTGELFF
clone_size: .; j_call: TRBJ1-6; cdr3_length: 13; d_call: .; v_call: TRBV7-2; cdr3_nt: TGTGCCAGCAGCCGTAACAGGGACTCACCCCTCCACTTT; cdr3_aa: CASSRNRDSPLHF
clone_size: .; j_call: TRBJ1-2; cdr3_length: 13; d_call: TRBD1; v_call: TRBV14; cdr3_nt: TGTGCCAGCAGCCGCGGACAGGGATATGGCTACACCTTC; cdr3_aa: CASSRGQGYGYTF
clone_size: .; j_call: TRBJ2-7; cdr3_length: 16; d_call: .; v_call: TRBV27; cdr3_nt: TGTGCCAGCAGTTTAACTGTGCGAAAAGGCTCCTACGAGCAGTACTTC; cdr3_aa: CASSLTVRKGSYEQYF
clone_size: .; j_call: TRBJ2-6; cdr3_length: 14; d_call: .; v_call: TRBV13; cdr3_nt: TGTGCCAGCAGTAAGCTCTCTGGGGCCAACGTCCTGACTTTC; cdr3_aa: CASSKLSGANVLTF
clone_size: .; j_call: TRBJ1-2; cdr3_length: 13; d_call: .; v_call: TRBV28; cdr3_nt: TGTGCCAGCAGTATCCAGGAATATAGTGGCTACACCTTC; cdr3_aa: CASSIQEYSGYTF
clone_size: .; j_call: TRBJ1-1; cdr3_length: 14; d_call: .; v_call: TRBV9; cdr3_nt: TGTGCCAGCAGCGCGAGGGACAAGAACACTGAAGCTTTCTTT; cdr3_aa: CASSARDKNTEAFF
clone_size: .; j_call: TRBJ1-5; cdr3_length: 13; d_call: .; v_call: TRBV12-3/TRBV12-4; cdr3_nt: TGTGCCAGCAGTTCGGCCGCCGGGCAGCCCCAGCATTTT; cdr3_aa: CASSSAAGQPQHF
clone_size: .; j_call: TRBJ1-3; cdr3_length: 12; d_call: .; v_call: TRBV28; cdr3_nt: TGTGCCAGCCAAAGCTCTGGAAACACCATATATTTT; cdr3_aa: CASQSSGNTIYF
clone_size: few; j_call: TRBJ1-1; cdr3_length: 12; d_call: .; v_call: TRBV28; cdr3_nt: TGTGCCAGCGTCAATTATTACACTGAAGCTTTCTTT; cdr3_aa: CASVNYYTEAFF
clone_size: .; j_call: TRBJ1-4; cdr3_length: 19; d_call: TRBD1; v_call: TRBV24-1; cdr3_nt: TGTGCCACCAGTGGTAAGCGACAGGGGGGACTCGTTGGTAATGAAAAACTGTTTTTT; cdr3_aa: CATSGKRQGGLVGNEKLFF
clone_size: .; j_call: TRBJ1-2; cdr3_length: 11; d_call: .; v_call: TRBV24-1; cdr3_nt: TGTGCCACCAGTGACTCGTACGGCTACACCTTC; cdr3_aa: CATSDSYGYTF
clone_size: .; j_call: TRBJ2-7; cdr3_length: 13; d_call: .; v_call: TRBV11-1; cdr3_nt: TGTGCCAGCAGCAGGGGCGAGTCCTACGAGCAGTACTTC; cdr3_aa: CASSRGESYEQYF
clone_size: few; j_call: TRBJ1-1; cdr3_length: 15; d_call: TRBD1; v_call: TRBV2; cdr3_nt: TGTGCCAGCACCGACAGGGGGCGGAGGAACACTGAAGCTTTCTTT; cdr3_aa: CASTDRGRRNTEAFF
clone_size: .; j_call: TRBJ1-4; cdr3_length: 15; d_call: TRBD1; v_call: TRBV9; cdr3_nt: TGTGCCAGCAGTCCACAGGGGAAAGGAAGTGAAAAACTGTTTTTT; cdr3_aa: CASSPQGKGSEKLFF
clone_size: .; j_call: TRBJ1-1; cdr3_length: 16; d_call: TRBD1; v_call: TRBV28; cdr3_nt: TGTGCCAGCAGTCAGGGGGTAGTTATGGGGGACACTGAAGCTTTCTTT; cdr3_aa: CASSQGVVMGDTEAFF
clone_size: once; j_call: TRBJ1-1; cdr3_length: 12; d_call: .; v_call: TRBV30; cdr3_nt: TGTGCCTGGAGTCCCCGACAGTCTGAAGCTTTCTTT; cdr3_aa: CAWSPRQSEAFF
clone_size: .; j_call: TRBJ1-6; cdr3_length: 14; d_call: .; v_call: TRBV28; cdr3_nt: TGTGCCAGCAGTTTGCAGGGGTTTGTTTCACCCCTCCACTTT; cdr3_aa: CASSLQGFVSPLHF
clone_size: .; j_call: TRBJ1-2; cdr3_length: 14; d_call: TRBD1; v_call: TRBV27; cdr3_nt: TGTGCCAGCAGGAGAGGGACAGGGGCCTATGGCTACACCTTC; cdr3_aa: CASRRGTGAYGYTF
clone_size: .; j_call: TRBJ1-5; cdr3_length: 15; d_call: .; v_call: TRBV2; cdr3_nt: TGTGCCAGCAGTGAAGAGGTAACTCCCGTGAGAGCCCAGCATTTT; cdr3_aa: CASSEEVTPVRAQHF
clone_size: few; j_call: TRBJ2-7; cdr3_length: 14; d_call: TRBD2; v_call: TRBV9; cdr3_nt: TGTGCCAGCAGCCCAGGACTAGGGGCCTACGAGCAGTACTTC; cdr3_aa: CASSPGLGAYEQYF
clone_size: .; j_call: TRBJ1-2; cdr3_length: 15; d_call: TRBD1; v_call: TRBV28; cdr3_nt: TGTGCCAGCAGTCCAGGGGGGCCTACGCAGAAGAGCTACACCTTC; cdr3_aa: CASSPGGPTQKSYTF
clone_size: .; j_call: TRBJ2-2; cdr3_length: 14; d_call: TRBD1; v_call: TRBV29-1; cdr3_nt: TGCAGCGTTTCCGGGACAGGGAACACCGGGGAGCTGTTTTTT; cdr3_aa: CSVSGTGNTGELFF
clone_size: few; j_call: TRBJ2-7; cdr3_length: 16; d_call: TRBD1; v_call: TRBV30; cdr3_nt: TGTGCCTGGGGTCAGACGTTGGGACAGGGAATCGACGAGCAGTACTTC; cdr3_aa: CAWGQTLGQGIDEQYF
clone_size: .; j_call: TRBJ1-2; cdr3_length: 14; d_call: TRBD1; v_call: TRBV3-1/TRBV3-2; cdr3_nt: TGTGCCACCAATGGACAGGACCGACACTATGGCTACACCTTC; cdr3_aa: CATNGQDRHYGYTF
clone_size: .; j_call: TRBJ1-5; cdr3_length: 16; d_call: .; v_call: TRBV28; cdr3_nt: TGTGCCAGCTCTCCGGGAGGAGGGATTGGCAATCAGCCCCAGCATTTT; cdr3_aa: CASSPGGGIGNQPQHF
clone_size: .; j_call: TRBJ2-3; cdr3_length: 12; d_call: TRBD2; v_call: TRBV2; cdr3_nt: TGTGAGTCCGGGGGGGACACAGATACGCAGTATTTT; cdr3_aa: CESGGDTDTQYF
clone_size: .; j_call: TRBJ1-4; cdr3_length: 13; d_call: TRBD1; v_call: TRBV30; cdr3_nt: TGTGCCTGGAGACAGGGGGGAAATGAAAAACTGTTTTTT; cdr3_aa: CAWRQGGNEKLFF
clone_size: few; j_call: TRBJ1-5; cdr3_length: 13; d_call: .; v_call: TRBV19; cdr3_nt: TGTGCCAGTACCCCCCAGGGGAATCAGCCCCAGCATTTT; cdr3_aa: CASTPQGNQPQHF
clone_size: .; j_call: TRBJ1-2; cdr3_length: 15; d_call: .; v_call: TRBV5-6; cdr3_nt: TGTGCCAGCAGCCAACCGCAGGGGAAATTCTATGGCTACACCTTC; cdr3_aa: CASSQPQGKFYGYTF
clone_size: .; j_call: TRBJ2-7; cdr3_length: 13; d_call: .; v_call: TRBV5-1; cdr3_nt: TGCGCCAGCAGCTTCAGGACCTCCTACGAGCAGTACTTC; cdr3_aa: CASSFRTSYEQYF
clone_size: .; j_call: TRBJ1-1; cdr3_length: 13; d_call: TRBD1; v_call: TRBV28; cdr3_nt: TGTGCCATTTCAGGGGGATTGAACACTGAAGCTTTCTTT; cdr3_aa: CAISGGLNTEAFF
clone_size: medium-sized; j_call: TRBJ2-7; cdr3_length: 17; d_call: .; v_call: TRBV2; cdr3_nt: TGTGCCAGCAGTGAAGCAGGCGAAGCAGCATATACCTACGAGCAGTACTTC; cdr3_aa: CASSEAGEAAYTYEQYF
clone_size: .; j_call: TRBJ2-5; cdr3_length: 16; d_call: TRBD2; v_call: TRBV5-4; cdr3_nt: TGTGCCAGCAGCGATCGGACTAGCGGGTTTCAAGAGACCCAGTACTTC; cdr3_aa: CASSDRTSGFQETQYF
clone_size: .; j_call: TRBJ2-5; cdr3_length: 12; d_call: .; v_call: TRBV29-1; cdr3_nt: TGCAGCGTTGGACAGAAGGAAGAGACCCAGTACTTC; cdr3_aa: CSVGQKEETQYF
clone_size: .; j_call: TRBJ1-2; cdr3_length: 12; d_call: .; v_call: TRBV10-3; cdr3_nt: TGTGCCATCAACAGGTTAAACTATGGCTACACCTTC; cdr3_aa: CAINRLNYGYTF
clone_size: .; j_call: TRBJ1-6; cdr3_length: 14; d_call: TRBD1; v_call: TRBV6-5; cdr3_nt: TGTGCCAGCATCCGGGACAGGGGGTATTCACCCCTCCACTTT; cdr3_aa: CASIRDRGYSPLHF
clone_size: .; j_call: TRBJ2-6; cdr3_length: 18; d_call: .; v_call: TRBV3-1/TRBV3-2; cdr3_nt: TGTGCCAGCAGCCCGGCGGGGGCCCACTCCTCTGGGGCCAACGTCCTGACTTTC; cdr3_aa: CASSPAGAHSSGANVLTF
clone_size: once; j_call: TRBJ2-7; cdr3_length: 15; d_call: .; v_call: TRBV4-1; cdr3_nt: TGCGCCAGCAGTCTGGAAAGGGAGAGCTCCTACGAGCAGTACTTC; cdr3_aa: CASSLERESSYEQYF
clone_size: few; j_call: TRBJ1-6; cdr3_length: 19; d_call: .; v_call: TRBV4-1; cdr3_nt: TGCGCCAGCAGCCAAGAAGGCTCCAGGGGCCCCGTTGGAAATTCACCCCTCCACTTT; cdr3_aa: CASSQEGSRGPVGNSPLHF
clone_size: .; j_call: TRBJ2-7; cdr3_length: 14; d_call: TRBD2; v_call: TRBV5-1; cdr3_nt: TGCGCCAGCAGGTCCGGGACTAGCGAAAGCGAGCAGTACTTC; cdr3_aa: CASRSGTSESEQYF
clone_size: .; j_call: TRBJ2-1; cdr3_length: 17; d_call: TRBD2; v_call: TRBV7-8; cdr3_nt: TGTGCCAGCAGCCGTACTAGCGGGGGGTTCTCCTACAATGAGCAGTTCTTC; cdr3_aa: CASSRTSGGFSYNEQFF
clone_size: .; j_call: TRBJ1-5; cdr3_length: 17; d_call: .; v_call: TRBV4-1; cdr3_nt: TGCGCCAGCAGCCAAGCCGTGGGGGCACTTCCCAATCAGCCCCAGCATTTT; cdr3_aa: CASSQAVGALPNQPQHF
clone_size: .; j_call: TRBJ1-2; cdr3_length: 17; d_call: TRBD1; v_call: TRBV7-9; cdr3_nt: TGTGCCAGCAGTTATACAGGGGCCCCTACAATCCCGTATGGCTACACCTTC; cdr3_aa: CASSYTGAPTIPYGYTF